Shown below are 21 T cell receptor beta chains from a single sample sequenced in a study of T-cell memory formation after mild COVID-19. One entry per CDR3 protein, called by TCRdb with MiXCR from the 5' RACE reads. The repertoire consists of around 300,000 distinct CDR3 sequences, with roughly 19% occurring once and the leading ten covering over 20%. Sequencing used PBMCs or a T cell subset sorted from them (not recorded which). These receptor sequences come from a man aged 18 to 35 who had mild COVID-19 (a few samples of this study predate the infection). Cell type and time point are not known.

The chain joins TRBV6-6 to TRBJ2-3; 8 bases are a match to TRBD1. Germline V gene lookup returns CDR1 MNHNY and CDR2 SVGAGI (reference sequence). V was clipped by 8 bases and J by 4 bases; unmatched bases: 11. This CDR3 has 15 residues. CDR3 nucleotide sequence: TGTGCCAGCCTTCTCCTGGACAGGGTTTCAGATACGCAGTATTTT. It codes for CASLLLDRVSDTQYF.

V is TRBV24-1 and J is TRBJ1-3; D call uncertain. V gave up 1 base and J gave up 3 bases, with 3 bases separating them. Germline CDR1 is KGHDR and CDR2 is SFDVKD. The CDR3 has 13 residues. The CDR3 DNA reads as TGTGCCACCAGTGATTTATTTGGAAACACCATATATTTT. Encoded protein: CATSDLFGNTIYF.

This clonotype was detected a few times. The CDR3 DNA reads TGTGCCAGCAGTTTAGGGCAGGGGATGGAGACCCAGTACTTC. Amino acid sequence: CASSLGQGMETQYF. The chain couples TRBV28 to TRBJ2-5, with D perhaps TRBD1 (6 bases). The germline V gene has CDR1 MDHEN and CDR2 SYDVKM. V shed 2 bases and J shed 5 bases, with 12 bases lying between them. The CDR3 has 14 residues.

This clonotype was observed a few times. The rearrangement joins TRBV7-9 to TRBJ2-3; D possibly corresponds to TRBD2 (5 bases). Trimming pared 11 bases from V and 2 bases from J, leaving 20 bases between. CDR1 and CDR2 (germline): SEHNR, FQNEAQ (reference sequence). This CDR3 region has 15 residues. CDR3 sequence: CAGLTAGGFTDTQYF. CDR3 in DNA: TGTGCCGGGCTGACGGCGGGTGGATTCACAGATACGCAGTATTTT.

This clonotype has just a few counts. The chain couples TRBV6-2 or TRBV6-3 to TRBJ2-2; D may be TRBD1 (5 bases). The ends were cut back, 6 bases at V and 0 bases at J, with 17 bases in the middle. The CDR3 runs 17 residues. Per germline, CDR1 MNHEY and CDR2 SVGEGT. Written as DNA, the CDR3 is TGTGCCAGCAGCTCTCCCGACCGGACAACGAACACCGGGGAGCTGTTTTTT. Amino acids: CASSSPDRTTNTGELFF.

This clonotype was observed a single time. The chain uses TRBV18 and TRBJ2-1; TRBD1 aligns across 9 bases. CDR1 KGHSH and CDR2 LQKENI come from the germline V gene. This CDR3 spans 14 amino acids. Unmatched junction bases numbered 4, after V lost 4 bases and J lost 6 bases. CDR3 sequence (DNA): TGTGCCAGCTCACTTACGACAGGGGGCAATGAGCAGTTCTTC. It encodes CASSLTTGGNEQFF.

There are many counts of this clonotype. The DNA of the CDR3 is TGTGCCAGCAGTTCAGGGTGGGAGACCCAGTACTTC. Its translation: CASSSGWETQYF. V usage is TRBV7-2 and J usage is TRBJ2-5; TRBD1 might be the D (5 bases). V lost 6 bases to trimming and J lost 5 bases, with 10 bases between them. This CDR3 is 12 amino acids long. Germline CDR1 is SGHTA and CDR2 is FQGNSA.

This sequence joins TRBV9 and TRBJ1-2, with D perhaps TRBD1 (6 bases). The CDR3 sequence is 14 residues long. V was clipped by 3 bases and J by 8 bases, with 17 bases between them. CDR1 and CDR2 (germline): SGDLS, YYNGEE. CDR3 in amino acids: CASSARGAERGYTF. The CDR3 DNA reads TGTGCCAGCAGCGCAAGGGGGGCCGAAAGAGGCTACACCTTC.

The sample holds many counts of this clonotype. The genes are TRBV12-3 or TRBV12-4 and TRBJ2-3; no reliable D call. The CDR3 extends over 15 amino acids. Trimming removed 6 bases from V and 4 bases from J, with 17 bases in between. CDR3 coding DNA: TGTGCCAGCAGACTTTTACCCCACCCCGCAGATACGCAGTATTTT. It encodes CASRLLPHPADTQYF.

This clonotype was counted between two and nine times. CDR3 region: CASSLGTGKNIQYF. The DNA for the CDR3 is TGTGCCAGCAGCTTAGGTACAGGGAAAAACATTCAGTACTTC. The chain combines TRBV7-9 with TRBJ2-4; tentative D call: TRBD1 (6 bases). Germline CDR1 is SEHNR and CDR2 is FQNEAQ (reference sequence). The V end was cut by 1 base, the J end by 4 bases, with 8 bases between. CDR3 length equals 14 residues.

The chain uses TRBV12-3 or TRBV12-4 and TRBJ1-1; TRBD1 aligns across 7 bases. V shed 5 bases and J 3 bases; nucleotides not matched to a gene: 3. CDR3 length: 13 amino acids. The CDR3 loop reads CASSRQGYTEAFF. The CDR3 region has the DNA TGTGCCAGCAGTAGACAGGGCTACACTGAAGCTTTCTTT.

This clonotype has only a few counts. This sequence joins TRBV7-8 and TRBJ1-1, with a weak D call TRBD1 (5 bases). CDR1 is SGHVS and CDR2 is FQNEAQ in the germline V gene. V was clipped by 1 base and J by 4 bases, with 13 bases between them. This CDR3 is built from 15 residues. For the CDR3, the DNA is TGTGCCAGCAGCTTAGAGTGGGGGGGACGCACTGAAGCTTTCTTT. This gives the protein CASSLEWGGRTEAFF.

This sequence joins TRBV7-2 and TRBJ1-1; D is ambiguous. Per the germline V gene, CDR1 is SGHTA and CDR2 is FQGNSA. V dropped 0 bases and J dropped 1 base, with 9 bases sitting between them. The CDR3 sequence is 15 residues long. This CDR3 is CASSLALRGNTEAFF. The CDR3 coding sequence is TGTGCCAGCAGCTTAGCGCTTCGGGGGAACACTGAAGCTTTCTTT.

CDR3 in amino acids: CASSLLAGYQPQHF. The CDR3, as DNA: TGTGCCAGCAGTTTATTGGCAGGATATCAGCCCCAGCATTTT. The chain is built from TRBV28 and TRBJ1-5, with D unresolved. Trimming pared 1 base from V and 5 bases from J, leaving 9 bases between. Germline lookup yields CDR1 MDHEN and CDR2 SYDVKM. The CDR3 consists of 14 residues.

This clonotype was observed once. This chain uses TRBV7-8 with TRBJ2-7; D ambiguous. CDR3 length: 13 residues. V was trimmed by 4 bases and J by 0 bases, leaving 7 bases between them. Germline values: CDR1 SGHVS, CDR2 FQNEAQ. The CDR3 coding sequence is TGTGCCAGCAGCTCCCTGGTCTCCTACGAGCAGTACGTC. Protein product: CASSSLVSYEQYV.

This chain connects TRBV19 to TRBJ1-4; D not resolved. The ends were cut back, 5 bases at V and 2 bases at J, with 12 bases in the middle. The CDR3 has 15 residues. Per the germline V gene, CDR1 is LNHDA and CDR2 is SQIVND (reference sequence). CDR3 sequence (DNA): TGTGCCAGTAGTGCTAGCCTCGGGACTAATGAAAAACTGTTTTTT. Encoded protein: CASSASLGTNEKLFF. Drawing the rest from reference TRBV19 and TRBJ1-4, the complete variable domain is DGGITQSPKYLFRKEGQNVTLSCEQNLNHDAMYWYRQDPGQGLRLIYYSQIVNDFQKGDIAEGYSVSREKKESFPLTVTSAQKNPTAFYLCASSASLGTNEKLFFGSGTQLSVL.

The chain couples TRBV7-9 to TRBJ1-6; no firm D call. The CDR3 loop spans 11 amino acids. Germline CDR1 reads SEHNR; CDR2 reads FQNEAQ (reference sequence). V was cut by 4 bases and J by 9 bases, with 4 bases left in between. CDR3 protein: CASSSSSPLHF. CDR3 nucleotides: TGTGCCAGCAGCTCGAGTTCACCCCTCCACTTT. Full variable domain (rest looked up from reference TRBV7-9 and TRBJ1-6): DTGVSQNPRHKITKRGQNVTFRCDPISEHNRLYWYRQTLGQGPEFLTYFQNEAQLEKSRLLSDRFSAERPKGSFSTLEIQRTEQGDSAMYLCASSSSSPLHFGNGTRLTVT.

This clonotype showed up just a few times. The V gene is TRBV7-6, the J gene TRBJ1-5, with D possibly matching TRBD1 (6 bases). V shed 6 bases and J shed 6 bases, with 12 bases lying between them. The CDR3 loop spans 13 amino acids. The V gene's germline CDR1 is SGHVS and CDR2 FNYEAQ. The CDR3 coding sequence is TGTGCCAGCAGGTCAGGGGTCGGTCAGCCCCAGCATTTT. The encoded protein is CASRSGVGQPQHF.

This clonotype occurred a few times. The J gene is TRBJ2-7, the V gene TRBV29-1, with D hard to call. The CDR3 loop spans 13 amino acids. Germline assignment: CDR1 SQVTM and CDR2 ANQGSEA. The V end lost 4 bases, the J end lost 3 bases, and 13 bases lay between the germline ends. Written as DNA, the CDR3 is TGCAGCGTTGGGACGGCACAAAACTACGAGCAGTACTTC. Its translation: CSVGTAQNYEQYF.

The table lists this clonotype with a few counts. The chain has TRBV30 and TRBJ1-5; unclear D gene. CDR1 is GTSNPN and CDR2 is SVGIG in the germline V gene (reference sequence). V was pared by 3 bases and J by 5 bases, with 11 bases between. The CDR3 length is 13 residues. The CDR3 sequence: CAWRGSDYQPQHF. In DNA form, the CDR3 reads TGTGCCTGGAGAGGCAGCGACTATCAGCCCCAGCATTTT. The whole variable domain, remainder taken from reference TRBV30 and TRBJ1-5, is SQTIHQWPATLVQPVGSPLSLECTVEGTSNPNLYWYRQAAGRGLQLLFYSVGIGQISSEVPQNLSASRPQDRQFILSSKKLLLSDSGFYLCAWRGSDYQPQHFGDGTRLSIL.

This clonotype was counted between two and nine times. The chain joins TRBV7-2 to TRBJ1-4; no clear D. This CDR3 comprises 12 residues. V lost 4 bases, J lost 0 bases, and 0 bases lay in between. Germline V gene sequence: CDR1 SGHTA, CDR2 FQGNSA. Here the CDR3 DNA reads TGTGCCAGCAGCTCAACTAATGAAAAACTGTTTTTT. Protein: CASSSTNEKLFF.